A single sample gave rise to the 27 T cell receptor beta chains below, sequenced in a study of cytomegalovirus exposure and HLA in healthy donors. Both 60 Vbeta primers and 13 Jbeta primers went into the PCR. Repertoires were generated with immunoSEQ multiplex PCR, while TCRdb's copy carries only in-frame clones and drops some. The sample lists 150,000 to 200,000 clones, less than 90% occurring once. The sequencing input was PBMCs. All receptors derive from a man aged 30-40 years in good health and CMV-seronegative.

The chain couples TRBV6-1 to TRBJ1-6; the match to TRBD1 covers 8 bases. This CDR3 comprises 15 residues. From germline, CDR1 is MNHNS and CDR2 SASEGT. V gave up 4 bases and J gave up 7 bases; unmatched junction bases: 6. CDR3: CASSADRGPNSPLHF. In DNA, the CDR3 is TGTGCCAGCAGTGCTGACAGGGGTCCGAATTCACCCCTCCACTTT.

This clone came up once. This chain uses TRBV25-1 with TRBJ2-5; 9 positions match TRBD1. The end of the DNA fits TRBJ2-7 better, so the J call may be wrong. Per the germline V gene, CDR1 is MGHDK and CDR2 is SYGVNS. This CDR3 has 16 residues. CDR3 bases: TGTGCCAGCAGTGACGACCGGGACAGGGTGCCCTACGAGCAGTACTTC. This sequence encodes CASSDDRDRVPYEQYF.

The rearrangement links TRBV19 to TRBJ2-4; 10 bases are shared with TRBD1. The CDR3 length is 18 residues. With 4 bases clipped from V and 1 base from J, the junction kept 10 bases outside the gene matches. The V gene's germline CDR1 is LNHDA and CDR2 SQIVND (reference sequence). The CDR3 is CASSTGDRGGGAKNIQYF. The CDR3, as DNA: TGTGCCAGTAGTACCGGGGACAGGGGCGGGGGGGCCAAAAACATTCAGTACTTC.

The V gene is TRBV4-1, the J gene TRBJ2-7, with 8 bases fitting TRBD2. Germline assignment: CDR1 MGHRA and CDR2 YSYEKL. Trimming at V came to 3 bases and at J to 7 bases, leaving 11 bases not matched to a gene. The CDR3 has 15 amino acids. This CDR3 reads CASSQPGLASIEQYF. CDR3 sequence (DNA): TGCGCCAGCAGCCAGCCTGGACTAGCCAGTATTGAGCAGTACTTC.

J is TRBJ2-5 and V is TRBV5-1; 7 nucleotides agree with TRBD1. Per the germline V gene, CDR1 is SGHRS and CDR2 is YFSETQ. The ends lost 2 bases at V and 4 bases at J; junction bases unmatched: 5. This CDR3 region has 14 residues. CDR3 loop: CASSFTQGSETQYF. CDR3 DNA: TGCGCCAGCAGCTTTACACAGGGGTCAGAGACCCAGTACTTC. The complete variable domain, with remaining parts taken from reference TRBV5-1 and TRBJ2-5, reads KAGVTQTPRYLIKTRGQQVTLSCSPISGHRSVSWYQQTPGQGLQFLFEYFSETQRNKGNFPGRFSGRQFSNSRSEMNVSTLELGDSALYLCASSFTQGSETQYFGPGTRLLVL.

The V and J genes are TRBV27 and TRBJ1-4, with unresolved D. Trimming cost V 5 bases and J 3 bases, with 13 bases left between them. There are 15 residues in the CDR3. Germline V gene data show CDR1 as MNHEY and CDR2 as SMNVEV (reference sequence). The CDR3 loop is CASSPREGANEKLFF. The DNA of the CDR3 is TGTGCCAGCAGTCCCCGGGAGGGAGCTAATGAAAAACTGTTTTTT.

This chain uses TRBV19 with TRBJ2-7, with D possibly being TRBD2 (6 bases). The CDR3 length is 13 residues. Trimming removed 6 bases at V and 3 bases at J, with 12 bases between. Germline loops: CDR1 LNHDA, CDR2 SQIVND (reference sequence). In DNA, the CDR3 is TGTGCCAGTAGCGCCTGGGGAGGCTACGAGCAGTACTTC. Amino acid sequence: CASSAWGGYEQYF.

The V call is TRBV4-3, the J call TRBJ1-1, with a tentative D call TRBD1 (6 bases). V dropped 1 base and J dropped 0 bases, with 9 bases sitting between them. Germline V gene data show CDR1 as LGHNA and CDR2 as YSLEER. The CDR3 runs 15 residues. CDR3 sequence (DNA): TGCGCCAGCAGCCAAGGGACAGCCATGAACACTGAAGCTTTCTTT. Its translation: CASSQGTAMNTEAFF.

This chain links TRBV18 with TRBJ2-6, with D tentatively TRBD1 (6 bases). Germline loops: CDR1 KGHSH, CDR2 LQKENI. Trimming removed 5 bases at V and 4 bases at J, with 21 bases between. CDR3 length equals 18 residues. Written as DNA, the CDR3 is TGTGCCAGCTCAAGCCTCTATGGGGGCGCAGCCGGGGCCAACGTCCTGACTTTC. This translates into CASSSLYGGAAGANVLTF.

To note about this clone: One end of the junction does not line up with germline, which may come from a read error. The CDR3 reads CASSLKKQGTTIF. CDR3 sequence (DNA): TGCGCCAGCAGCCTAAAAAAGCAGGGGACCACCATCTTC. The genes are TRBV5-1 and TRBJ2-1, with a weak D call TRBD1 (6 bases). This CDR3 has 13 amino acids. Germline V gene lookup returns CDR1 SGHRS and CDR2 YFSETQ.

This chain links TRBV5-8 with TRBJ1-3; 7 nucleotides match TRBD1. The length of the CDR3 is 15 residues. In germline, CDR1 is SGHTS, CDR2 YDEGEE. J gave up 2 bases and V 7 bases, and 9 bases lay outside the gene matches. CDR3 in amino acids: CASDRVTITGNTIYF. DNA of the CDR3: TGTGCCAGCGACAGGGTAACTATCACTGGAAACACCATATATTTT.

The chain joins TRBV5-4 to TRBJ1-1; 7 positions agree with TRBD1. V shed 4 bases, J shed 11 bases, and the junction held 8 bases outside the gene matches. Germline V CDR1 and CDR2: SGHNT, YYREEE (reference sequence). This CDR3 is built from 12 residues. The CDR3: CASSRGGKAAFF. In nucleotides, the CDR3 is TGTGCCAGCAGCCGAGGGGGCAAGGCCGCTTTCTTT.

This clone appeared a single time. This rearrangement joins TRBV28 to TRBJ2-3; TRBD2 matches at 7 bases. The trim removed 3 bases at V and 4 bases at J, leaving 16 bases unmatched. The CDR3 spans 18 residues. Germline V gene sequence: CDR1 MDHEN, CDR2 SYDVKM. The CDR3 nucleotides read TGTGCCAGCAGTTTCCCCTCGCTAAGAGAGCGGGGATCAGATACGCAGTATTTT. Amino acids: CASSFPSLRERGSDTQYF.

J is TRBJ2-3 and V is TRBV2; D uncertain. Germline V gene sequence: CDR1 SNHLY, CDR2 FYNNEI. The CDR3 is made up of 13 amino acids. The V and J ends lost 7 bases and 1 base respectively, with 9 bases between them. The chain's CDR3 is CASTETGTDTQYF. The CDR3 nucleotides are TGTGCCAGCACGGAGACCGGCACAGATACGCAGTATTTT.

The V call is TRBV29-1, the J call TRBJ1-1; D unresolved. V was shortened by 5 bases and J by 2 bases, with 3 bases between the two germline ends. The CDR3 has 10 residues. CDR1 and CDR2 (germline): SQVTM, ANQGSEA. CDR3 in DNA: TGCAGCGTTTCTAACACTGAAGCTTTCTTT. Encoded protein: CSVSNTEAFF.

This chain joins TRBV10-3 and TRBJ2-3; TRBD1 agrees at 7 bases. The CDR3 contains 16 residues. V lost 4 bases to trimming and J lost 4 bases; unmatched junction nucleotides: 11. Looked up from germline, CDR1 is ENHRY and CDR2 is SYGVKD. The CDR3 reads CAISVETGFRSDTQYF. CDR3 in DNA: TGTGCCATCAGTGTAGAGACAGGGTTTCGGTCAGATACGCAGTATTTT.

The V and J genes are TRBV7-6 and TRBJ2-7; 8 bases agree with TRBD2. The J segment lost 6 bases and the V segment lost 1 base, leaving 8 bases of the junction unmatched. Germline loops: CDR1 SGHVS, CDR2 FNYEAQ. There are 15 residues in the CDR3. CDR3 residues: CASSLEGYRGGEQYF. DNA for the CDR3: TGTGCCAGCAGCTTAGAGGGTTATCGGGGGGGCGAGCAGTACTTC.

V usage is TRBV30 and J usage is TRBJ2-5, with D tentatively TRBD2 (7 bases). V was pared by 5 bases and J by 5 bases, with 15 bases between. This CDR3 contains 13 residues. Germline assignment: CDR1 GTSNPN and CDR2 SVGIG (reference sequence). DNA for the CDR3: TGTGCCTGGGGCGGGGGCTGGTTGGAGACCCAGTACTTC. Encoded protein: CAWGGGWLETQYF.

This chain uses TRBV4-2 with TRBJ1-4; TRBD1 matches 11 bases. V shed 2 bases and J 8 bases; nucleotides not matched to a gene: 4. Germline CDR1 and CDR2: LGHNA and YNFKEQ. This CDR3 region has 15 residues. CDR3 protein: CASSQLDRGREKLFF. The CDR3 nucleotides read TGTGCCAGCAGCCAACTGGACAGGGGGCGAGAAAAACTGTTTTTT.

The rearrangement joins TRBV5-5 to TRBJ1-1; D is unresolved. V was trimmed by 2 bases and J by 1 base, leaving 6 bases between them. Per the germline V gene, CDR1 is SGHKS and CDR2 is YYEKEE (reference sequence). The CDR3 is made up of 13 amino acids. This CDR3 reads CASSFQANTEAFF. CDR3 bases: TGTGCCAGCAGCTTCCAGGCGAACACTGAAGCTTTCTTT.

The rearrangement uses TRBV25-1 and TRBJ1-6, with 9 bases fitting TRBD1. This CDR3 spans 14 amino acids. Germline CDR1 and CDR2: MGHDK and SYGVNS. V shed 5 bases and J 10 bases; nucleotides not matched to a gene: 6. Here the CDR3 DNA reads TGTGCCAGCAGTCACAGGGGGCTACTGTCACCCCTCCACTTT. Protein product: CASSHRGLLSPLHF.

The chain has TRBV29-1 and TRBJ2-5; 15 bases match TRBD2. The CDR3 is made up of 13 amino acids. CDR1 is SQVTM, CDR2 ANQGSEA, per germline. V gave up 7 bases and J gave up 11 bases; unmatched junction bases: 8. The CDR3 sequence is CSAGTSGRIGQYF. The CDR3 nucleotides are TGCAGCGCTGGGACTAGCGGGAGGATTGGGCAGTACTTC.

This sequence joins TRBV18 and TRBJ1-5, with 8 bases lining up with TRBD1. This CDR3 spans 14 amino acids. The germline V gene encodes CDR1 KGHSH and CDR2 LQKENI. J lost 7 bases, V lost 1 base, and 3 bases had no gene match. The CDR3 DNA reads TGTGCCAGCTCACCACTGTCAGGGGGCCAGCCCCAGCATTTT. Encoded protein: CASSPLSGGQPQHF. The full variable domain, its missing parts supplied by reference TRBV18 and TRBJ1-5, is NAGVMQNPRHLVRRRGQEARLRCSPMKGHSHVYWYRQLPEEGLKFMVYLQKENIIDESGMPKERFSAEFPKEGPSILRIQQVVRGDSAAYFCASSPLSGGQPQHFGDGTRLSIL.

The chain carries TRBV7-9 and TRBJ2-5; 7 bases are a match to TRBD2. V dropped 0 bases and J dropped 5; count of bases not matched to a gene: 6. The length of the CDR3 is 15 residues. The germline gives CDR1 SEHNR, CDR2 FQNEAQ (reference sequence). The CDR3 spells CASSLALWGGETQYF. The CDR3 DNA reads as TGTGCCAGCAGCTTAGCTCTCTGGGGAGGGGAGACCCAGTACTTC.

V and J are TRBV30 and TRBJ2-1, with a weak D call TRBD1 (6 bases). CDR3 length equals 13 residues. The V gene's germline CDR1 is GTSNPN and CDR2 SVGIG (reference sequence). V dropped 2 bases and J dropped 15 bases, with 20 bases sitting between them. The CDR3 region has the DNA TGTGCCTGGAGTAACAGGGCAGGTCGGACCTTGTTCTTC. As protein: CAWSNRAGRTLFF.

J is TRBJ2-7 and V is TRBV4-1; D is perhaps TRBD1 (6 bases). The CDR3 sequence is 16 residues long. V was shortened by 4 bases and J by 3 bases, with 19 bases between the two germline ends. Germline values: CDR1 MGHRA, CDR2 YSYEKL. CDR3 residues: CASSRGIGQLLYEQYF. Written as DNA, the CDR3 is TGCGCCAGCAGCCGTGGGATCGGACAGCTGCTCTACGAGCAGTACTTC.

The chain joins TRBV5-1 to TRBJ1-2, with D perhaps matching TRBD1 (5 bases). This CDR3 is 13 amino acids long. Per germline, CDR1 SGHRS and CDR2 YFSETQ. V was clipped by 5 bases and J by 5 bases, with 13 bases between them. The CDR3 DNA sequence: TGCGCCAGCAGGTGGGACTTGGGGTATGGCTACACCTTC. It specifies CASRWDLGYGYTF.